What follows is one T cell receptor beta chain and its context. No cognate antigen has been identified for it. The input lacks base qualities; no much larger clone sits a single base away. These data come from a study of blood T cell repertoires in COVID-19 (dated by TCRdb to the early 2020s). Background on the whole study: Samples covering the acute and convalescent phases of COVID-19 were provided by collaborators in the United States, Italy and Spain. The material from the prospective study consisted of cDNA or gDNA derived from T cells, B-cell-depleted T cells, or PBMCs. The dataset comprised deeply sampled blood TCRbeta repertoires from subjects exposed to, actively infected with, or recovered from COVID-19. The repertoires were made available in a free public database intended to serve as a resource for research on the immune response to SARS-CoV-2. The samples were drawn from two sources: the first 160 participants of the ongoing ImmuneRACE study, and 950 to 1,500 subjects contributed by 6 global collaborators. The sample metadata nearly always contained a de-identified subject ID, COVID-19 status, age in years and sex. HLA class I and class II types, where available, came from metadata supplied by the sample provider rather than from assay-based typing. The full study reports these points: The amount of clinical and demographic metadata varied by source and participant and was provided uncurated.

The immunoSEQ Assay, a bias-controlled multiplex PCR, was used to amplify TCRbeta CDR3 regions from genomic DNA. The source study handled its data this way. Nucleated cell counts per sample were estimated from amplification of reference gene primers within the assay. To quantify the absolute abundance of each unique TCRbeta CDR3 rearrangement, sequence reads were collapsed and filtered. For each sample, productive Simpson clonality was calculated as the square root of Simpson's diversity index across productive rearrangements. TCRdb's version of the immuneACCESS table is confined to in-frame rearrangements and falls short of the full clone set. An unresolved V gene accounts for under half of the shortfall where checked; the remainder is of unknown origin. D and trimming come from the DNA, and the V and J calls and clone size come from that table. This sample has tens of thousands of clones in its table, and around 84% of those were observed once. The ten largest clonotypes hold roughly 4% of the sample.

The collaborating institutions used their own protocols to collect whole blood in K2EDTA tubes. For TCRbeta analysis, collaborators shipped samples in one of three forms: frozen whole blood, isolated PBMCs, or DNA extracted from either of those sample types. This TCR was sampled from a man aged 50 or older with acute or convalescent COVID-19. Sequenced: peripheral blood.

The CDR3 reads as follows: CASSQGVAGGGTDTQYF. The base sequence is TGTGCCAGCAGCCAAGGTGTCGCGGGAGGGGGCACAGATACGCAGTATTTT. The chain couples TRBV14 to TRBJ2-3; 9 middle bases align to TRBD2. Counted from cysteine to phenylalanine, this CDR3 has 17 amino acids. The read is trimmed to its CDR3 DNA, 51 bases read in frame from base 1. Relative to germline, V is missing 1 base and J is missing 1 base, with 6 bases of the junction outside any gene match. Reading the germline V gene gives CDR1 SGHDN and CDR2 FVKESK.